Detailed here is one T cell receptor (beta chain). The data stem from a study of blood T cell repertoires in COVID-19. Across the study: The United States, Italy and Spain provided the acute and convalescent COVID-19 samples.

Trimming took 4 bases from V and 0 from J, leaving 16 bases between them. Per germline, CDR1 LGHDT and CDR2 YNNKEL (reference sequence). CDR3 length: 17 amino acids. Original analysis: Reference gene primer amplification gave estimated nucleated cell counts. Profiling relied on immunoSEQ multiplex PCR, and the TCRdb table lists in-frame clones only, not all of them. V and J calls and clone size follow that table, whereas D and trimming were derived from the DNA. Among about 120,000 clones listed, approximately 80% were seen once. The chain links TRBV3-1 (or the pseudogene TRBV3-2) to TRBJ2-1; TRBD2 might be the D (6 bases). The sequenced sample consisted of peripheral blood. The clonotype was recovered from a human donor in a cohort sampled during active COVID-19. As DNA, the CDR3 is TGTGCCAGCAGCCCCCTCCTGGCGGGGAACTCCTACAATGAGCAGTTCTTC. It encodes CASSPLLAGNSYNEQFF.